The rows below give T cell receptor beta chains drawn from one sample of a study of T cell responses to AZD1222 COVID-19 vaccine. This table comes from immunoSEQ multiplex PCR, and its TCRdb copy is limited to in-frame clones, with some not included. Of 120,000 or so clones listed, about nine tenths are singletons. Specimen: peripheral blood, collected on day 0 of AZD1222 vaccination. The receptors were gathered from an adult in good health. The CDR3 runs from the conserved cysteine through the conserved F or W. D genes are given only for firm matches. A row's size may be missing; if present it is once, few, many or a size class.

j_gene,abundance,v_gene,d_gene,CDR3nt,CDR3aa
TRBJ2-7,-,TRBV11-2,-,TGTGCCAGCAGCCCCGACGCCGGGCCTTCTGGATCCGAGCAGTACTTC,CASSPDAGPSGSEQYF
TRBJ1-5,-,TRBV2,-,TGTGCCAGCAGTGAAGGTGAAGATCAGCCCCAGCATTTT,CASSEGEDQPQHF
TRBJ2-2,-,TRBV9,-,TGTGCCAGCAGCGCCAGAAAGGGGGGTTCGAACACCGGGGAGCTGTTTTTT,CASSARKGGSNTGELFF
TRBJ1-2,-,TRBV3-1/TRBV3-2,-,TGTGCCAGCAGCCAAGCAGTGGGGGGCTACACCTTC,CASSQAVGGYTF
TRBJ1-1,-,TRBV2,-,TGTGCCACTGAACAGGGCTTTAACCCTGAAGCTTTCTTT,CATEQGFNPEAFF
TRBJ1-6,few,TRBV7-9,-,TGTGCCAGCAGCTCCGAGAGTTCACCCCTCCACTTT,CASSSESSPLHF
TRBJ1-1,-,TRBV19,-,TGTGCCAGTAGTATATCCCGGGGCACTGAAGCTTTCTTT,CASSISRGTEAFF
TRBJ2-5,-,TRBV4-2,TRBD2,TGTGCCAGCAGCCAAGCCCCTGGGAATAGCGGGGGCCAAGAGACCCAGTACTTC,CASSQAPGNSGGQETQYF
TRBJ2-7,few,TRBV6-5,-,TGTGCCAGCAGTTCAACAAAAGACAGACAGTACTTC,CASSSTKDRQYF
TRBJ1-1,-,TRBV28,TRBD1,TGTGCCAGCAGTTCGGGACAGATCACTAACACTGAAGCTTTCTTT,CASSSGQITNTEAFF
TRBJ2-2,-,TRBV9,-,TGTGCCAGCAGCGTAAGGCAGGTCGCCGGGGAGCTGTTTTTT,CASSVRQVAGELFF
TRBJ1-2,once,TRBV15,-,TGTGCCACCAGCAGAGCCCCGGACTCGGTCTATGGCTACACCTTC,CATSRAPDSVYGYTF
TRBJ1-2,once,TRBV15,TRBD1,TGTGCCACCACTATGACAGGGGACGGCTACACCTTC,CATTMTGDGYTF
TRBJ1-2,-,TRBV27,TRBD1,TGTGCCAGCAGTTTTACATCAGGGGGCAATGGCTACACCTTC,CASSFTSGGNGYTF
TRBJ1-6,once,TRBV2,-,TGTGCCAGCAGACCCTCTAAGGGTTCACCCCTCCACTTT,CASRPSKGSPLHF
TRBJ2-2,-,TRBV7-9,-,TGTGCCAGGGGGGAACCGCCCTCGAACACCGGGGAGCTGTTTTTT,CARGEPPSNTGELFF
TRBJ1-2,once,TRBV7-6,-,TGTGCCAGCAGCTTAGGGGGGGCGCAGGGCTACACCTTC,CASSLGGAQGYTF
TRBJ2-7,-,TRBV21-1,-,TGTGCCAGCAGCGTGAAGGGAAGGCGCGAGCAGTACTTC,CASSVKGRREQYF
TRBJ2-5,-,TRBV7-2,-,TGTGCCAGCAGCTTAGGGGGGAACCAAGAGACCCAGTACTTC,CASSLGGNQETQYF
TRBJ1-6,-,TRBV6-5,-,TGTGCCAGCAGTTACACAGGGCGCGGTTCACCCCTCCACTTT,CASSYTGRGSPLHF
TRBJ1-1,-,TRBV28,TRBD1,TGTGCCAGCAGTACGGCAGGGGGCACTGAAGCTTTCTTT,CASSTAGGTEAFF
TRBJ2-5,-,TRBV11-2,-,TGTGCCAGCAGCCCGGCGGGACTACTGCAGGGGCGGGCCCAGTACTTC,CASSPAGLLQGRAQYF
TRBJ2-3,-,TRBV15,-,TGTGCCACCAGCAGACAGGCCGCTAGCACAGATACGCAGTATTTT,CATSRQAASTDTQYF
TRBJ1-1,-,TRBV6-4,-,TGTGCCAGCAAGATTGAGGACAGCATGAACACTGAAGCTTTCTTT,CASKIEDSMNTEAFF
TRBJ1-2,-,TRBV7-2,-,TGTGCCAGCAGCCAACTCCCCGGGATACCAACTAACTATGGCTACACCTTC,CASSQLPGIPTNYGYTF
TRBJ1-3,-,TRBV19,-,TGTGCCAGTACAGGGAACTCTGGAAACACCATATATTTT,CASTGNSGNTIYF
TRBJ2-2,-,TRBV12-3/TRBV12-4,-,TGTGCCAGCACCAACACCGGGGAGCTGTTTTTT,CASTNTGELFF
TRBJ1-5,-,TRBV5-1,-,TGCGCCAGCAGCGAAGGCTTCGGAAGGGATCAGCCCCAGCATTTT,CASSEGFGRDQPQHF
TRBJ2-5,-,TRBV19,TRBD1,TGTGCCAGTAGTATTTTCGACAGGGCTGGGGAGACCCAGTACTTC,CASSIFDRAGETQYF
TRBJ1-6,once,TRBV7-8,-,TGTGCCAGCAGCTTAGAGAAGGGGTATAATTCACCCCTCCACTTT,CASSLEKGYNSPLHF
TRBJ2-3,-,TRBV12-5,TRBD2,TGTGCTAGTGGTTTGGTATGGACTAGCGGGGGGGCCCGCACAGATACGCAGTATTTT,CASGLVWTSGGARTDTQYF
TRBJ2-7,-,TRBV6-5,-,TGTGCCAGCAGTTACTCCATCGCCTACGAGCAGTACTTC,CASSYSIAYEQYF
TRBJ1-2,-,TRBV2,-,TGTGCCACCCTGTCAGGGACGTCTCGGGATGGCTACACCTTC,CATLSGTSRDGYTF
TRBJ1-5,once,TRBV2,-,TGTGCCAGCAGTCAGGAGGGCCGTGGTCAGCCCCAGCATTTT,CASSQEGRGQPQHF
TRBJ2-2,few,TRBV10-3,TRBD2,TGTGCCATCAGTGGGACTAGCGGTACCGCTGGGGGGGAGCTGTTTTTT,CAISGTSGTAGGELFF
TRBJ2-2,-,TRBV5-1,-,TGCGCCAGCAGCTTGAACGGGAACACCGGGGAGCTGTTTTTT,CASSLNGNTGELFF
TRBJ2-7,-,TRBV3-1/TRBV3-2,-,TGTGCCAGCAGCCAAGAGTCCTACGAGCAGTACTTC,CASSQESYEQYF
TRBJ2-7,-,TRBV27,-,TGTGCCAGCAGCTTCGGAACTCGCTACGAGCAGTACTTC,CASSFGTRYEQYF
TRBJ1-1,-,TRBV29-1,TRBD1,TGCAGCGTTCGGCAGGGGGACACTGAAGCTTTCTTT,CSVRQGDTEAFF
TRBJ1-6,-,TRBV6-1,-,TGTGCCAGCAGTGAAGTTGGGGGGCAGGAGTCACCCCTCCACTTT,CASSEVGGQESPLHF